These T cell receptor beta chains were read from a single sample in a study of shared clonotypes between healthy human individuals. The table came from immunoSEQ multiplex PCR; TCRdb's copy has only in-frame clones and leaves some out. The sample shows roughly 850,000 clones, approximately 97% of them seen only once. Sequencing was done on a sample of naive CD8+ T cells sorted from blood. The source is a young man in good health. The CDR3 runs from the conserved cysteine through the conserved F or W. Each record gives: V gene, D gene, J gene, clone size, CDR3 DNA, CDR3 protein. The D gene is left open where the match is weak. A clone size is listed for some rows: how often the clone was seen (once, few, many), or a class if it is expanded.

>TRBV27|TRBD2|TRBJ2-1|-
TGTGCCAGCACCCCGGGGGGAGGTTACAATGAGCAGTTCTTC
CASTPGGGYNEQFF
>TRBV27|-|TRBJ2-7|-
TGTGCCAGCAGTTCCCCCCCGGGGTCCTACGAGCAGTACTTC
CASSSPPGSYEQYF
>TRBV7-8|TRBD2|TRBJ2-7|-
TGTGCCAGCAGCTTGGCCTCAGAGCGGGAGGGCCAAGGAGAGCAGTACTTC
CASSLASEREGQGEQYF
>TRBV4-3|TRBD1|TRBJ2-7|-
TGCGCCAGCAGCCAAGGTACAGGGGGCGCCTCCTACGAGCAGTACTTC
CASSQGTGGASYEQYF
>TRBV6-5|TRBD2|TRBJ2-3|-
TGTGCCAGCAGCTTAGCGGGAGGGTTGTCAGATACGCAGTATTTT
CASSLAGGLSDTQYF
>TRBV29-1|-|TRBJ2-1|-
TGCAGCCACCCGGGTGGGGGGAGCTCCTACAATGAGCAGTTCTTC
CSHPGGGSSYNEQFF
>TRBV19|-|TRBJ2-7|-
TGTGCCAGCGCGGAGACTAGTTTCTACGAGCAGTACTTC
CASAETSFYEQYF
>TRBV11-2|TRBD2|TRBJ2-7|-
TGTGCCAGCAGTAGCGGGAATAGGTACGAGCAGTACTTC
CASSSGNRYEQYF
>TRBV11-1|-|TRBJ2-5|-
TGTGCCAGCAGCTGGGACGGAGAACAAGAGACCCAGTACTTC
CASSWDGEQETQYF
>TRBV7-9|-|TRBJ2-7|-
TGTGCCAGCCGACAAAGCTCCTACGAGCAGTACTTC
CASRQSSYEQYF
>TRBV11-2|TRBD2|TRBJ2-3|-
TGTGCCAGCAGCTTAGCGGCTAGCGGTACGGTAGAAGATACGCAGTATTTT
CASSLAASGTVEDTQYF
>TRBV7-9|TRBD1|TRBJ2-1|-
TGTGCCAGCAGCTTATCCGCGACAGGGATTAATGAGCAGTTCTTC
CASSLSATGINEQFF
>TRBV13|-|TRBJ2-1|-
TGTGCCAGCAGCCCTAGCGACAATGAGCAGTTCTTC
CASSPSDNEQFF
>TRBV9|-|TRBJ2-1|-
TGTGCCAGCAGCGGTTATAACAATGAGCAGTTCTTC
CASSGYNNEQFF
>TRBV6-6|-|TRBJ1-2|-
TGTGCCAGCAGTTATGTGGGGGTTCGGGACTATGGCTACACCTTC
CASSYVGVRDYGYTF
>TRBV5-1|-|TRBJ2-3|-
TGCGCCAGCAGCGTGGACAGTAAAGATGGCACAGATACGCAGTATTTT
CASSVDSKDGTDTQYF
>TRBV7-9|-|TRBJ2-5|-
TGTGCCAGCAGCTACCCCCGACTAGGCGGGGAGACCCAGTACTTC
CASSYPRLGGETQYF
>TRBV7-9|-|TRBJ2-7|-
TGTGCCAGCAGCCCCCCGGGAGTCAGTTCCTACGAGCAGTACTTC
CASSPPGVSSYEQYF
>TRBV2|TRBD1|TRBJ1-1|once
TGTGCCAGCGGACAAGGACAGGGGAACACTGAAGCTTTCTTT
CASGQGQGNTEAFF
>TRBV4-3|-|TRBJ1-2|-
TGCGCCAGCAGCCAGTCCGGGACTGATCTGGCCTATGGCTACACCTTC
CASSQSGTDLAYGYTF
>TRBV5-5|TRBD1|TRBJ2-7|-
TGTGCCAGCAGCTTGTTTCTCGGACAGGGTTCGTACGAGCAGTACTTC
CASSLFLGQGSYEQYF
>TRBV2|-|TRBJ2-1|-
TGTGCCAGCAGTGAAGGAGAAACCCCCAATGAGCAGTTCTTC
CASSEGETPNEQFF
>TRBV7-6|-|TRBJ2-6|-
TGTGCCAGCAGCTTATTGATATCGGGAAATGGGGCCAACGTCCTGACTTTC
CASSLLISGNGANVLTF
>TRBV29-1|-|TRBJ2-1|-
TGCAGCGTTGTGGCCCAAGGAGGGCAAGACTACAATGAGCAGTTCTTC
CSVVAQGGQDYNEQFF
>TRBV7-9|TRBD1|TRBJ2-5|-
TGTGCCAGCAGCCGATGGGACAGGGAAGAGACCCAGTACTTC
CASSRWDREETQYF
>TRBV7-9|-|TRBJ2-2|-
TGTGCCAGCAGCCCAAATCCGGGTCAGGGTGGCGGGGAGCTGTTTTTT
CASSPNPGQGGGELFF
>TRBV29-1|TRBD2|TRBJ2-1|-
TGCAGCGTTCTAGCGGGAGGGACCTACAATGAGCAGTTCTTC
CSVLAGGTYNEQFF
>TRBV7-9|-|TRBJ2-3|-
TGTGCCAGCAGCCCTGACGCCCCCGGGGATACGCAGTATTTT
CASSPDAPGDTQYF
>TRBV7-9|-|TRBJ2-7|-
TGTGCCAGCAGCCCGTTATCCTCATCCTACGAGCAGTACTTC
CASSPLSSSYEQYF
>TRBV27|-|TRBJ2-7|-
TGTGCCAGCAGCACATACTACCCTCAGGAGCAGTACTTC
CASSTYYPQEQYF
>TRBV7-7|-|TRBJ2-6|-
TGTGCCAGCAGCTCAGTTCGAGTGCCACAAAGTCGGGCCAACGTCCTGACTTTC
CASSSVRVPQSRANVLTF
>TRBV6-6|TRBD1|TRBJ1-1|-
TGTGCCAGCAAGACAGGGTCTTTGACTGAAGCTTTCTTT
CASKTGSLTEAFF
>TRBV4-1|-|TRBJ1-2|-
TGCGCCAGCAGTCCGGGGGGTCGCTATGGCTACACCTTC
CASSPGGRYGYTF
>TRBV4-3|-|TRBJ2-2|-
TGCGCCAGCAGCCAAGGAACGGGGGCGAACACCGGGGAGCTGTTTTTT
CASSQGTGANTGELFF
>TRBV29-1|TRBD1|TRBJ2-1|-
TGCAGCGTTGAAGACTTCCGGGACAGGGGGAGCAATGAGCAGTTCTTC
CSVEDFRDRGSNEQFF
>TRBV19|TRBD2|TRBJ2-1|-
TGTGCCAGTAGTTCCGGGACTAGCGGGGACAATCCCTACAATGAGCAGTTCTTC
CASSSGTSGDNPYNEQFF